This passage covers 9 T cell receptor beta chains from one sample sequenced in a study of T cell responses to AZD1222 COVID-19 vaccine. Method: immunoSEQ multiplex PCR; TCRdb's copy keeps in-frame clones and lacks some. The sample gives 100,000 to 130,000 clones, around nine tenths of which show up once; roughly a fifth is in the top ten. Sequencing used peripheral blood, obtained on day 0 of AZD1222 vaccination. All receptors come from an adult in good health.

V gene TRBV12-5 combines with J gene TRBJ2-2; perhaps D is TRBD1 or TRBD2 (5 bases each). Trimming shortened V by 2 bases and J by 6 bases, and 7 bases separated the two germline ends. Germline CDR1 is LGHNT and CDR2 is FRNRAP. The CDR3 contains 13 residues. Here the CDR3 DNA reads TGTGCTAGTGGTTTGTTGGGGGCCGGGGAGCTGTTTTTT. Amino acids: CASGLLGAGELFF.

This sequence joins TRBV4-3 and TRBJ2-1, with D hard to call. The ends were cut back, 0 bases at V and 0 bases at J, with 3 bases in the middle. The length of the CDR3 is 14 residues. Germline V gene sequence: CDR1 LGHNA, CDR2 YSLEER. The CDR3 loop reads CASSQDTSYNEQFF. The DNA for the CDR3 is TGCGCCAGCAGCCAAGACACCTCCTACAATGAGCAGTTCTTC.

Here the CDR3 DNA reads TGTGCCAGCAGCCATAAGGGACTAGAGAGGAATGAGCAGTTCTTC. It specifies CASSHKGLERNEQFF. This chain uses TRBV3-1 (or the pseudogene TRBV3-2) with TRBJ2-1, with 8 bases lining up with TRBD2. From germline, CDR1 is LGHDT and CDR2 YNNKEL (reference sequence). V lost 3 bases, J lost 7 bases, and 8 bases stayed unmatched. The length of the CDR3 is 15 residues.

The chain has TRBV30 and TRBJ2-7; D uncertain. This CDR3 region has 12 residues. The germline gives CDR1 GTSNPN, CDR2 SVGIG (reference sequence). V dropped 0 bases and J dropped 3 bases, with 6 bases sitting between them. The CDR3 sequence: CAWSVNYYEQYF. The DNA of the CDR3 is TGTGCCTGGAGTGTAAATTACTACGAGCAGTACTTC.

The V gene is TRBV6-1, the J gene TRBJ1-2; D is unclear. The CDR3 loop spans 15 amino acids. Trimming took off 1 base at V and 7 bases at J, with 16 bases between the two ends. Germline CDR1 and CDR2: MNHNS and SASEGT. The CDR3 loop reads CASSEGRASLGGYTF. As DNA, the CDR3 is TGTGCCAGCAGTGAAGGAAGGGCCTCCCTTGGTGGCTACACCTTC.

The chain couples TRBV5-1 to TRBJ1-2; no clear D. V was shortened by 5 bases and J by 8 bases, with 13 bases between the two germline ends. Per germline, CDR1 SGHRS and CDR2 YFSETQ. The CDR3 has 12 residues. CDR3 amino acids: CASRFERAGYTF. The CDR3 nucleotides are TGCGCCAGCAGATTTGAAAGGGCCGGCTACACCTTC.

The genes are TRBV4-1 and TRBJ1-2, with TRBD1 matching 9 bases. The V segment lost 5 bases and the J segment 8 bases; nucleotides outside the gene matches: 6. The CDR3 runs to 13 residues. Germline V gene lookup returns CDR1 MGHRA and CDR2 YSYEKL. The CDR3 sequence is CASSDRDRDGYTF. CDR3 bases: TGCGCCAGCAGCGACCGGGACAGGGACGGCTACACCTTC.

The chain uses TRBV25-1 and TRBJ1-2; D unresolved. The V end was cut by 3 bases, the J end by 4 bases, with 12 bases between. From germline, CDR1 is MGHDK and CDR2 SYGVNS. CDR3 size: 14 residues. CDR3 region: CASSDPPQSYGYTF. DNA of the CDR3: TGTGCCAGCAGTGATCCACCGCAGAGCTATGGCTACACCTTC.

The chain carries TRBV2 and TRBJ1-2, with TRBD1 as a possible D gene (5 bases). The CDR3 sequence is 14 residues long. The germline gives CDR1 SNHLY, CDR2 FYNNEI. Between the trimmed V and J ends, which lost 8 bases and 7 bases, there was a span of 20 bases. The CDR3 region has the DNA TGTGCCAGCGGAGGGACCGTACCCTCAGTTGGCTACACCTTC. This encodes CASGGTVPSVGYTF.